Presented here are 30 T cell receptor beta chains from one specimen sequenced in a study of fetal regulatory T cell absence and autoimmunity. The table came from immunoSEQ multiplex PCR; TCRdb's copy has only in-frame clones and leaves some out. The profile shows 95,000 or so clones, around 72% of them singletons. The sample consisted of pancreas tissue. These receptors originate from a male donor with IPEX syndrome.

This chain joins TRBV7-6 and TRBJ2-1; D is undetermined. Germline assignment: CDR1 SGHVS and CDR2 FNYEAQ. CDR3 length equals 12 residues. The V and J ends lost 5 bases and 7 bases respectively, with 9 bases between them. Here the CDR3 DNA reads TGTGCCAGCAGCGACCCGAGGAATGAGCAGTTCTTC. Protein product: CASSDPRNEQFF.

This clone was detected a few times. The CDR3 loop reads CASSLALGYRSYNEQFF. CDR3 DNA sequence: TGTGCCAGCAGCTTAGCGCTGGGGTACCGCTCCTACAATGAGCAGTTCTTC. V usage is TRBV7-2 and J usage is TRBJ2-1; D is ambiguous. Trimming took off 0 bases at V and 0 bases at J, with 12 bases between the two ends. The CDR3 consists of 17 residues. Germline V gene sequence: CDR1 SGHTA, CDR2 FQGNSA.

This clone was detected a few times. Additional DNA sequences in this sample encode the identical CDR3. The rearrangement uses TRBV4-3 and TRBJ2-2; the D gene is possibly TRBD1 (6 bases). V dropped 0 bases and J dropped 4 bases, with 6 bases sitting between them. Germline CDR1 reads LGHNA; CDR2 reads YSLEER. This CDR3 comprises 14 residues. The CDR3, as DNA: TGCGCCAGCAGCCAAGACAGGGGCACCGGGGAGCTGTTTTTT. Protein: CASSQDRGTGELFF.

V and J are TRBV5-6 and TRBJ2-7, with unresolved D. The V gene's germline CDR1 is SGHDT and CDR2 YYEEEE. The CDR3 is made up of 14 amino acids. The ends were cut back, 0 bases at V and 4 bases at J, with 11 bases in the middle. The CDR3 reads CASSLGPVQYEQYF. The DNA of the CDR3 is TGTGCCAGCAGCTTGGGTCCCGTCCAATACGAGCAGTACTTC.

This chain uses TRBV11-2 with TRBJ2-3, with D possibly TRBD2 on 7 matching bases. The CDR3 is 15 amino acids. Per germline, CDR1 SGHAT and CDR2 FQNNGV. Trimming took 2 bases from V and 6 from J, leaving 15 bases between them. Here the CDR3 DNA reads TGTGCCAGCAGCTTAATCGGGGGGCGGTCCGATACGCAGTATTTT. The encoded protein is CASSLIGGRSDTQYF. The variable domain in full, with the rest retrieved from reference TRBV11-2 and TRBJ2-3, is EAGVAQSPRYKIIEKRQSVAFWCNPISGHATLYWYQQILGQGPKLLIQFQNNGVVDDSQLPKDRFSAERLKGVDSTLKIQPAKLEDSAVYLCASSLIGGRSDTQYFGPGTRLTVL.

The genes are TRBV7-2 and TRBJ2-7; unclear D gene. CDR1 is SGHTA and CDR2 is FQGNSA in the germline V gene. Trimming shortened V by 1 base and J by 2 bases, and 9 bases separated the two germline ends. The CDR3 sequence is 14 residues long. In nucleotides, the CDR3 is TGTGCCAGCAGCTTAGGGCGGAGCCCCTACGAGCAGTACTTC. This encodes CASSLGRSPYEQYF.

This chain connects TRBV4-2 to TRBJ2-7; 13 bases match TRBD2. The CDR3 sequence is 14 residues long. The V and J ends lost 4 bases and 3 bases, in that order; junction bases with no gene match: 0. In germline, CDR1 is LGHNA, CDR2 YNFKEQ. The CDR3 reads CASSRTSGSYEQYF. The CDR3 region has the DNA TGTGCCAGCAGCCGGACTAGCGGGAGCTACGAGCAGTACTTC.

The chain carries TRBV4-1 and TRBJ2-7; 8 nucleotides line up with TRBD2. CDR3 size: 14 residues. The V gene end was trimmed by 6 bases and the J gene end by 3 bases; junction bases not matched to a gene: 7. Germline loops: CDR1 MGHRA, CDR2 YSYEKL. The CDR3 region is CASRPGLAGYEQYF. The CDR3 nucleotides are TGCGCCAGCAGACCTGGACTAGCAGGCTACGAGCAGTACTTC.

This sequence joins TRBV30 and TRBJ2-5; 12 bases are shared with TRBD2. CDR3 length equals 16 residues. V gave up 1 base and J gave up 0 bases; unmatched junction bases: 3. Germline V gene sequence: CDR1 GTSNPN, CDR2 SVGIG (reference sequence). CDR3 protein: CAWSEGTSGYQETQYF. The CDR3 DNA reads TGTGCCTGGAGTGAGGGGACTAGCGGGTACCAAGAGACCCAGTACTTC. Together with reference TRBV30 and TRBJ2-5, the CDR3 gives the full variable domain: SQTIHQWPATLVQPVGSPLSLECTVEGTSNPNLYWYRQAAGRGLQLLFYSVGIGQISSEVPQNLSASRPQDRQFILSSKKLLLSDSGFYLCAWSEGTSGYQETQYFGPGTRLLVL.

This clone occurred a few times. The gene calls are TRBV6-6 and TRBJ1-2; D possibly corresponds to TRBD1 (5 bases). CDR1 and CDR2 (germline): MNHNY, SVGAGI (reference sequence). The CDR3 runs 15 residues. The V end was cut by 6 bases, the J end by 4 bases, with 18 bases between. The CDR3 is CASSYGPIRAYGYTF. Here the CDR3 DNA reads TGTGCCAGCAGCTACGGCCCCATCAGGGCCTATGGCTACACCTTC.

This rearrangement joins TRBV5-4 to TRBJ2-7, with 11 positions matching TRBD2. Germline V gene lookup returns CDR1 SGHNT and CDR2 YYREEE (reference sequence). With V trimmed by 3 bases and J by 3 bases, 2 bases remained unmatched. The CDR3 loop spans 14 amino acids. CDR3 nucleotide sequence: TGTGCCAGCAGCTCCGGGACTAGCGGCTACGAGCAGTACTTC. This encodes CASSSGTSGYEQYF. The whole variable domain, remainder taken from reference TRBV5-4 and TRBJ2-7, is ETGVTQSPTHLIKTRGQQVTLRCSSQSGHNTVSWYQQALGQGPQFIFQYYREEENGRGNFPPRFSGLQFPNYSSELNVNALELDDSALYLCASSSGTSGYEQYFGPGTRLTVT.

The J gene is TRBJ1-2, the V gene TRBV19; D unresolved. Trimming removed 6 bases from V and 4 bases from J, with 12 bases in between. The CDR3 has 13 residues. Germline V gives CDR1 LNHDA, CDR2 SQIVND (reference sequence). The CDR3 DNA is TGTGCCAGTAGCAGAGTTTCCCTCTATGGCTACACCTTC. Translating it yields CASSRVSLYGYTF.

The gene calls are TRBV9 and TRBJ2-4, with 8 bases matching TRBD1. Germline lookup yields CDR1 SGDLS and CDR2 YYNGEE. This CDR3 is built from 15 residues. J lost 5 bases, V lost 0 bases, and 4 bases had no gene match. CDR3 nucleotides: TGTGCCAGCAGCGTAGCAGGGGGCGTTCAAAACATTCAGTACTTC. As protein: CASSVAGGVQNIQYF. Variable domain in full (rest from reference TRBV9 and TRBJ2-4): DSGVTQTPKHLITATGQRVTLRCSPRSGDLSVYWYQQSLDQGLQFLIQYYNGEERAKGNILERFSAQQFPDLHSELNLSSLELGDSALYFCASSVAGGVQNIQYFGAGTRLSVL.

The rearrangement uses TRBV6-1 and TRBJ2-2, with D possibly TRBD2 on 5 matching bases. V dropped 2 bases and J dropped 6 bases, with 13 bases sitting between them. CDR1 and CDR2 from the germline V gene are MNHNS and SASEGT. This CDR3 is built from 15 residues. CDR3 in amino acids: CASSEKGGEAGELFF. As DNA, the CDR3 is TGTGCCAGCAGTGAAAAAGGAGGCGAGGCCGGGGAGCTGTTTTTT.

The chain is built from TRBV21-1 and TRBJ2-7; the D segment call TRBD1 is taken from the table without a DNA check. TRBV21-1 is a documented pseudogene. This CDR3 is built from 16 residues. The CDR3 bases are TGTGCCAGCAGCAAAGCGCTCGGGACACGACTCTACGAGCAGTACTTC. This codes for CASSKALGTRLYEQYF.

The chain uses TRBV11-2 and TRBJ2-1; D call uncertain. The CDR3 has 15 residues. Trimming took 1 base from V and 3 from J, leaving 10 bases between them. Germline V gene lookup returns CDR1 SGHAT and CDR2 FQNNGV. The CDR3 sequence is CASSLGLALYNEQFF. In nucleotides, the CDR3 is TGTGCCAGCAGCTTAGGGTTGGCCCTCTACAATGAGCAGTTCTTC. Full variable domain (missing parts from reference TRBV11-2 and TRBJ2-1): EAGVAQSPRYKIIEKRQSVAFWCNPISGHATLYWYQQILGQGPKLLIQFQNNGVVDDSQLPKDRFSAERLKGVDSTLKIQPAKLEDSAVYLCASSLGLALYNEQFFGPGTRLTVL.

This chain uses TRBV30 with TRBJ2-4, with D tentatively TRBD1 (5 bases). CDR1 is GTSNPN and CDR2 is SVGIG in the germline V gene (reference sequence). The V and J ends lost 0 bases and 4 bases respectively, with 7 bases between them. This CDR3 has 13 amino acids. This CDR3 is CAWSVAGKNIQYF. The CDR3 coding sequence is TGTGCCTGGAGTGTTGCAGGGAAAAACATTCAGTACTTC.

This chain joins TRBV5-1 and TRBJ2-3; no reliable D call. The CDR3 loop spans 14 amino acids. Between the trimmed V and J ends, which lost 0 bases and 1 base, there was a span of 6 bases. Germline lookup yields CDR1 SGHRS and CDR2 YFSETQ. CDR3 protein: CASSLARRTDTQYF. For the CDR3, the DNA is TGCGCCAGCAGCTTGGCCCGGCGCACAGATACGCAGTATTTT.

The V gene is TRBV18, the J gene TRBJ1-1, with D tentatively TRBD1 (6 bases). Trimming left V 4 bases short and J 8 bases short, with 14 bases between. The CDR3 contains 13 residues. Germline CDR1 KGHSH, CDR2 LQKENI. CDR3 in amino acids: CASSRYRVKEAFF. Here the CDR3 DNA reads TGTGCCAGCTCACGATACAGGGTAAAGGAAGCTTTCTTT.

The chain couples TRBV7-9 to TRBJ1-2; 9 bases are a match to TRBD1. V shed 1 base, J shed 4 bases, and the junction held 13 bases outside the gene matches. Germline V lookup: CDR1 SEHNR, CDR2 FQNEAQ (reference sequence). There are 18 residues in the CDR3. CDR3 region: CASSLGTDRGGLIYGYTF. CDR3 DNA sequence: TGTGCCAGCAGCTTAGGCACCGACAGGGGGGGGCTAATCTATGGCTACACCTTC.

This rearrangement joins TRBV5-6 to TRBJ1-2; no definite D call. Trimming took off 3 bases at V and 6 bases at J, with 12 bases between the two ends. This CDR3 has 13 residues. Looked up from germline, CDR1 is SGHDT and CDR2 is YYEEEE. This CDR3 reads CASSYRMRDGYTF. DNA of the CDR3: TGTGCCAGCAGCTATCGGATGAGGGATGGCTACACCTTC.

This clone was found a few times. The CDR3 nucleotides are TGTGCCAGCAGTCCGATTGACAGGGTAAATCAGCCCCAGCATTTT. It encodes CASSPIDRVNQPQHF. The chain is built from TRBV27 and TRBJ1-5, with 7 bases fitting TRBD1. The CDR3 is 15 residues long. Germline CDR1 MNHEY, CDR2 SMNVEV (reference sequence). V gave up 5 bases and J gave up 4 bases; unmatched junction bases: 8.

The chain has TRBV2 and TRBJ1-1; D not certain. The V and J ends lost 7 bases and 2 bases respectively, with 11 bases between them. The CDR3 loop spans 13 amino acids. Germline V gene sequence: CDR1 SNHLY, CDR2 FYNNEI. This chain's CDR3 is CASIERSNTEAFF. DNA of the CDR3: TGTGCCAGCATCGAAAGGAGTAACACTGAAGCTTTCTTT.

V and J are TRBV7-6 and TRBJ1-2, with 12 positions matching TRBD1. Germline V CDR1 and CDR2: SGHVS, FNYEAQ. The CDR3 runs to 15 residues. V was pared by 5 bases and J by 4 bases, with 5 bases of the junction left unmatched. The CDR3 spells CASSPGTGGLYGYTF. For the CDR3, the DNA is TGTGCCAGCAGCCCCGGGACAGGGGGCCTCTATGGCTACACCTTC.

As DNA, the CDR3 is TGTGCCAGCAGCCAAGGACAGGGGGGGAATGAAAAACTGTTTTTT. It translates to CASSQGQGGNEKLFF. The chain combines TRBV6-6 with TRBJ1-4; 10 nucleotides match TRBD1. The germline V gene encodes CDR1 MNHNY and CDR2 SVGAGI (reference sequence). The length of the CDR3 is 15 residues. V dropped 6 bases and J dropped 5; count of bases not matched to a gene: 6.

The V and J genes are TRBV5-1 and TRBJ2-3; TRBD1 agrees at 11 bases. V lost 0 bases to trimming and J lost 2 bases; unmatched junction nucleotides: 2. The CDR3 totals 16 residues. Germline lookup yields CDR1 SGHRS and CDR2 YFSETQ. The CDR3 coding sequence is TGCGCCAGCAGCTTGGCGGGACAGGGGGACACAGATACGCAGTATTTT. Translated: CASSLAGQGDTDTQYF.

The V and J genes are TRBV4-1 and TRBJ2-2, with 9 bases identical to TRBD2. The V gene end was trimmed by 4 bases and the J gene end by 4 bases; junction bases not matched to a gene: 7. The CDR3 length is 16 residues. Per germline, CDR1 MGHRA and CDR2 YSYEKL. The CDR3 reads CASSPGLAAGTGELFF. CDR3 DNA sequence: TGCGCCAGCAGCCCGGGACTAGCCGCGGGCACCGGGGAGCTGTTTTTT.

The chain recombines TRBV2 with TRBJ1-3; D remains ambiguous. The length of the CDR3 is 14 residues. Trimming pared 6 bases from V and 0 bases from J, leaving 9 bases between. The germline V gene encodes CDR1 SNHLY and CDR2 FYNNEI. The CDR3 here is CASRGSGSGNTIYF. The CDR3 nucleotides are TGTGCCAGCAGGGGCAGCGGCTCTGGAAACACCATATATTTT.

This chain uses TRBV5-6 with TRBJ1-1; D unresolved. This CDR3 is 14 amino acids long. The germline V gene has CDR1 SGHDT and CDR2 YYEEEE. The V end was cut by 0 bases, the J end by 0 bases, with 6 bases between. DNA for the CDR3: TGTGCCAGCAGCTTGGGACGGCTGAACACTGAAGCTTTCTTT. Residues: CASSLGRLNTEAFF.

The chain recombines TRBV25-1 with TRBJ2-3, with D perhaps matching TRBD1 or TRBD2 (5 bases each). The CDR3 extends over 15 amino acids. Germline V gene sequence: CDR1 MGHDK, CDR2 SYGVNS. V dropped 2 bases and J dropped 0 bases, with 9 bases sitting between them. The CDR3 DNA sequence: TGTGCCAGCAGTGAAGGGACCTCTAGCACAGATACGCAGTATTTT. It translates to CASSEGTSSTDTQYF.